This T cell receptor (beta chain) was documented in a study of shared clonotypes between healthy human individuals (dated by TCRdb to about 2020). General notes on the study: The cohort comprised two women and a few men aged 18 to 49 years. For each donor, three plates each were used for CD4 naive and CD4 memory, two plates were used for CD8 naive, and one plate was used for CD8 memory. To estimate repertoire size and how much clonotype sharing occurs between individuals, the study deeply sequenced the blood TCR repertoires of several healthy adults. To increase sequencing depth and limit assay-specific biases, different laboratories used diverse techniques to prepare libraries and sequence TCR repertoires. Leukapheresis yielded between about 0.85 and 10 billion PBMCs per donor. The investigation overall reported the following: The genetic and exposure-history diversity represented was limited by the small number of donors. When a handful of donors were compared, the shared fraction of clonotypes was roughly 4.8% for naive CD4, around 4% for naive CD8, 2% to 2.5% for memory CD4, and under 0.5% for memory CD8. Pairwise subsampling led to the expectation that sequencing depth would affect the degree of clonotype sharing among donors. Naive subsets generally had larger estimated clonotype richness than memory subsets did. Clonotypes shared by all four sorted-subset donors showed higher generation probabilities than non-shared clonotypes. Sampling was restricted to blood, and TCR repertoires in tissue are likely to differ from TCR repertoires in blood. Rarefaction of sorted-subset datasets indicated incomplete sequencing despite the large sequencing depth.

This clone was recorded only once. The antigen it binds to is not known. No per-base quality is available; no much larger clone lies one base away. The donors were healthy, HIV-negative adults who had no recently reported acute infections or vaccinations. Only Caucasian adults living in Nashville, Tennessee, USA were represented among the donors. CD4+ T cells were enriched by magnetic negative selection; naive cells were then positively selected on CD45RA, and the negative fraction formed the memory subset. Blood was obtained by leukapheresis, after which PBMCs were separated by Ficoll-Histopaque density gradient centrifugation and cryopreserved in liquid nitrogen vapor phase. Purity and quantity of every magnetically sorted T cell population were checked by analytical flow cytometry. Genomic DNA was isolated from each sorted fraction and quantified by UV absorbance on a Nanodrop 2000c. Using the deep immunoSEQ assay, TCR CDR3 regions were amplified from genomic DNA by multiplex PCR. For each cell subset, the extracted genomic DNA was distributed evenly across all wells of several immunoSEQ 96-well plates, and each plate served as one replicate. For sorted subsets, 150 to 250 ng of genomic DNA, equivalent to around 31,000 T cell genomes, went into each replicate PCR. Purified libraries were quantified with a Qubit 3.0 fluorometer, sized on a Bioanalyzer 2100, and re-quantified with the KAPA Library Quantification kit. Every immunoSEQ 96-well plate was sequenced on a dedicated single-read 150-cycle Illumina NextSeq 550 flow cell. The authors' pipeline ran thus. Because the immunoSEQ output included only junctional sequences and no quality scores, the filtering could not be the same as the filtering used for full-length reads. Sequences were annotated with PyIR, a Python wrapper for IgBLAST v1.9, using IMGT germline references to assign V/J genes and CDR3. Any read was removed if the V/J assignment was weak (E-value above 1e-6), the CDR3 was missing, or the read contained stop codons, out-of-frame junctions, or ambiguous translated residues. A V3J clonotype was defined by an identical inferred V gene, J gene, and CDR3 amino acid sequence. To compute the percentage overlap between repertoires, the number of shared unique clonotypes was divided by the size of the smaller repertoire. RTK rarefaction, the Chao1 estimator, and Recon v2.1 estimates of unobserved clonotypes were used to assess repertoire richness. For all TCRbeta clonotypes obtained by the gDNA method from four donors, generation probabilities were computed with OLGA. The source is immuneACCESS, and TCRdb retained only in-frame sequences with V and J called. Part of the clones is not carried over; for the studies checked, unresolved V genes explain less than half of this, and the remainder is unexplained. Clone size and V and J calls were adopted from that table, with D and trimming inferred from the DNA. The sample table shows a few million clones, and roughly nine tenths are seen once. The ten biggest clones cover around 0.15% of the sample.

The sequence came from a man aged 18 to 30 in good health. Material: naive CD4+ T cells sorted from blood. The intended sense of this specimen's cell subset or site label: CD45RA+ positively selected.

The sequenced DNA is TGTGCCAGCGGACAGCGCACAGATACGCAGTATTTT. Translated, this is CASGQRTDTQYF. The chain is made from TRBV10-3 and TRBJ2-3; TRBD1 is a weak D gene call, 6 bases matching. The germline V gene sets CDR1 to ENHRY and CDR2 to SYGVKD. The trim is 10 bases for V and 1 base for J, with a gap of 9 bases between the germline ends. Counted from cysteine to phenylalanine, this CDR3 has 12 amino acids. Just CDR3 DNA is preserved here, 36 bases in frame from base 1.